This entry features one TCR beta chain sequence. Its specificity is not known. Germline V gene lookup returns CDR1 MNHEY and CDR2 SVGAGI. The CDR3 length is 15 residues. The junction had 14 bases not matched to a gene; V was cut back by 9 bases and J by 4 bases. This sample was included in a study of shared clonotypes between healthy human individuals. Naive CD8 cells comprised CD45RO-negative, CCR7-positively selected cells, excluding terminally differentiated effector memory CD45RA+ cells. There were no recent acute infections or vaccinations among the donors, who were healthy HIV-negative adults. Study-wide results and limits: Estimated clonotype richness was generally higher in naive than memory subsets.

Assay: immunoSEQ multiplex PCR; the TCRdb copy retains only in-frame clones and omits some. The table lists about 590,000 clones, over 95% of them singletons, with roughly 0.1% in the top ten. The chain joins TRBV6-5 to TRBJ1-2, with 7 bases lining up with TRBD1. The clonotype was recovered from a woman in her thirties in good health. The sample was naive CD8+ T cells sorted from blood. Written as DNA, the CDR3 is TGTGCCAGTACAGGGGCCCGCGACAGGGTCTATGGCTACACCTTC. It translates to CASTGARDRVYGYTF.